This T cell receptor beta chain stems from a study of T cells in Graves' hyperthyroidism and ophthalmopathy. Amplified TCR beta CDR3 regions derived from RNA transcripts. HTBI primers were employed in a first-round RT-PCR of the TCR CDR3. Using its own MiXCR run on the multiplex PCR reads, TCRdb lists one record per CDR3 protein. This table holds hundreds of thousands of distinct CDR3 sequences, approximately 15% found once. This clonotype was observed at least ten times. This CDR3 spans 15 amino acids. Germline V gene data show CDR1 as MNHEY and CDR2 as SMNVEV (reference sequence). Unmatched junction bases numbered 7, after V lost 2 bases and J lost 6 bases.

V is TRBV27 and J is TRBJ1-2, with 9 bases that match TRBD1. This receptor was identified in a woman between 35 and 50 years old with Graves' ophthalmopathy. The sample was blood. The CDR3 bases are TGTGCCAGCAGTTTAACCCCTGGACAGGGGAATGGCTACACCTTC. Translation: CASSLTPGQGNGYTF.